There are a few counts of the clone carrying this TCR beta chain. Its matching antigen is unknown. The data belong to a study of post-analysis software for immune sequencing data. Overall study context: Secondary progressive, relapsing-remitting and progressive-relapsing multiple sclerosis were among the included disease courses. General observations from the study: When patients were compared with controls, about five TRBV segments were more frequent, TRBV5-6, TRBV5-1 and TRBV20-1 among them.

Unique molecular identifiers featured in each of the TCR beta cDNA libraries. One entry per CDR3 protein results from TCRdb running MiXCR on the PCR reads. The data hold hundreds of thousands of distinct CDR3 sequences, with roughly 46% observed a single time. The germline V gene has CDR1 MNHEY and CDR2 SVGAGI. The CDR3 contains 13 residues. The germline V and J ends were trimmed by 6 bases and 10 bases, with 16 bases remaining between them. This receptor was obtained from a girl aged 5 to 17 with multiple sclerosis. The sequencing input was blood. The V call is TRBV6-5, the J call TRBJ2-1; D may match TRBD1 or TRBD2 (5 bases each). CDR3 sequence reads: CASRSGRVGEQFF. CDR3 DNA: TGTGCCAGCAGGTCAGGGCGGGTTGGGGAGCAGTTCTTC.